One sample yielded the 28 T cell receptor beta chains listed below, sequenced in a study of blood T cell repertoires in COVID-19. Data came from immunoSEQ multiplex PCR; TCRdb stores just in-frame clones and leaves some out. The sample lists 200,000 to 250,000 clones; around 91% were seen once. The sample was PBMCs or T cells enriched from blood (not recorded which). The receptors come from a woman aged 18-29 years in a cohort exposed to, infected with or recovered from COVID-19 (not recorded which).

The genes are TRBV7-2 and TRBJ2-1, with D perhaps matching TRBD2 (6 bases). Trimming left V 5 bases short and J 8 bases short, with 22 bases between. The length of the CDR3 is 16 residues. From germline, CDR1 is SGHTA and CDR2 FQGNSA. The CDR3 DNA sequence: TGTGCCAGCAGCCCTCTCTCTAGCGAAGAAAGGGATGAGCAGTTCTTC. Residues: CASSPLSSEERDEQFF.

The V gene is TRBV27, the J gene TRBJ2-7, with TRBD2 as a possible D gene (6 bases). Between the trimmed V and J ends, which lost 5 bases and 1 base, there was a span of 12 bases. CDR1 and CDR2 (germline): MNHEY, SMNVEV (reference sequence). The CDR3 contains 14 residues. The CDR3, as DNA: TGTGCCAGCAGTACTGGCGCGGGGTCCTACGAGCAGTACTTC. It yields the protein CASSTGAGSYEQYF.

This clone was recorded a few times. This chain joins TRBV5-1 and TRBJ2-3, with 13 bases that match TRBD2. This CDR3 spans 16 amino acids. Germline CDR1 SGHRS, CDR2 YFSETQ. After removal of 4 bases from V and 1 base from J, the junction contained 3 bases not matched to a gene. CDR3 protein: CASSRGLAGGTDTQYF. DNA for the CDR3: TGCGCCAGCAGCAGAGGACTAGCGGGAGGCACAGATACGCAGTATTTT.

In nucleotides, the CDR3 is TGTGCCAGCAGCCTTGGACTAGCGGGGAACAATGAGCAGTTCTTC. Translating gives CASSLGLAGNNEQFF. The rearrangement links TRBV11-1 to TRBJ2-1; 12 bases align to TRBD2. The length of the CDR3 is 15 residues. Germline V gene sequence: CDR1 SGHAT, CDR2 FQDESV (reference sequence). Trimming cost V 5 bases and J 5 bases; bases outside gene matches: 4.

This clone occurred once. The V call is TRBV27, the J call TRBJ2-7, with 8 bases identical to TRBD2. V lost 8 bases and J lost 2; bases outside the gene matches: 5. Germline V gene data show CDR1 as MNHEY and CDR2 as SMNVEV (reference sequence). The CDR3 has 13 residues. As DNA, the CDR3 is TGTGCCAGCCGGGGGGGGGCAGCCTACGAGCAGTACTTC. This encodes CASRGGAAYEQYF.

This chain links TRBV6-5 with TRBJ2-3; D perhaps matches TRBD1 (5 bases). The germline CDR1 and CDR2 sequences are MNHEY and SVGAGI. This CDR3 has 12 residues. V was pared by 6 bases and J by 2 bases, with 6 bases between. Here the CDR3 reads CASRDNTDTQYF. CDR3 in DNA: TGTGCCAGCAGGGACAACACAGATACGCAGTATTTT.

This chain uses TRBV3-1 (or the pseudogene TRBV3-2) with TRBJ1-2; D gene ambiguous. The ends were cut back, 1 base at V and 8 bases at J, with 11 bases in the middle. The germline V gene encodes CDR1 LGHDT and CDR2 YNNKEL (reference sequence). CDR3 length equals 13 residues. CDR3 sequence: CASSQGAGYGYTF. The CDR3, as DNA: TGTGCCAGCAGCCAAGGGGCAGGATACGGCTACACCTTC.

The CDR3 DNA is TGCGCCAGCACCGCGGACAGGGGCTATGGGGGCGATGGCTACACCTTC. This codes for CASTADRGYGGDGYTF. This chain uses TRBV5-1 with TRBJ1-2; 9 bases agree with TRBD1. This CDR3 region has 16 residues. The germline gives CDR1 SGHRS, CDR2 YFSETQ. With 6 bases clipped from V and 6 bases from J, the junction kept 15 bases outside the gene matches.

The gene calls are TRBV9 and TRBJ2-3; 9 nucleotides agree with TRBD2. CDR3 length equals 15 residues. Germline CDR1 is SGDLS and CDR2 is YYNGEE. The ends lost 5 bases at V and 4 bases at J; junction bases unmatched: 8. CDR3 loop: CASRAGLATADTQYF. The CDR3, as DNA: TGTGCCAGCAGGGCGGGACTAGCTACCGCAGATACGCAGTATTTT.

The chain is built from TRBV2 and TRBJ2-1, with D hard to call. The CDR3 runs 16 residues. Per germline, CDR1 SNHLY and CDR2 FYNNEI. V dropped 7 bases and J dropped 8 bases, with 24 bases sitting between them. The chain's CDR3 is CASIAADPGRTDEQFF. The CDR3, as DNA: TGTGCCAGCATCGCGGCTGATCCCGGTAGAACCGATGAGCAGTTCTTC.

The chain combines TRBV3-1 (or the pseudogene TRBV3-2) with TRBJ2-3; unclear D gene. The germline V gene encodes CDR1 LGHDT and CDR2 YNNKEL (reference sequence). The CDR3 sequence is 14 residues long. V was shortened by 1 base and J by 2 bases, with 7 bases between the two germline ends. This chain's CDR3 is CASSQGVTTDTQYF. CDR3 bases: TGTGCCAGCAGCCAAGGAGTCACCACAGATACGCAGTATTTT.

The genes are TRBV20-1 and TRBJ2-1; TRBD2 aligns across 9 bases. The germline CDR1 and CDR2 sequences are DFQATT and SNEGSKA (reference sequence). The CDR3 extends over 14 amino acids. The V gene end was trimmed by 3 bases and the J gene end by 6 bases; junction bases not matched to a gene: 6. The CDR3 is CSASKRGDLNEQFF. The CDR3 nucleotides read TGCAGTGCTAGTAAGCGGGGGGATCTCAATGAGCAGTTCTTC.

V gene TRBV11-3 combines with J gene TRBJ2-1; TRBD2 agrees at 8 bases. The CDR3 has 16 residues. Germline CDR1 and CDR2: SGHNT and YENEEA. After removal of 4 bases from V and 0 bases from J, the junction contained 5 bases not matched to a gene. The CDR3 sequence: CASSSGGAGSYNEQFF. DNA for the CDR3: TGTGCCAGCAGCTCCGGGGGGGCTGGCTCCTACAATGAGCAGTTCTTC.

The chain is built from TRBV3-1 (or the pseudogene TRBV3-2) and TRBJ1-1; maybe TRBD1 (6 bases). The germline gives CDR1 LGHDT, CDR2 YNNKEL (reference sequence). Trimming cost V 2 bases and J 2 bases, with 9 bases left between them. The CDR3 is 14 residues long. DNA for the CDR3: TGTGCCAGCAGCCAACAGGGGTTAAACACTGAAGCTTTCTTT. Translation: CASSQQGLNTEAFF.

This chain connects TRBV5-1 to TRBJ1-2; TRBD1 agrees at 10 bases. Germline values: CDR1 SGHRS, CDR2 YFSETQ. The CDR3 totals 16 residues. Unmatched junction bases numbered 10, after V lost 2 bases and J lost 6 bases. Written as DNA, the CDR3 is TGCGCCAGCAGCTTCGGGGACAGGGGTCACCCCGATGGCTACACCTTC. This translates into CASSFGDRGHPDGYTF.

This chain joins TRBV6-1 and TRBJ2-7, with 9 bases fitting TRBD1. This CDR3 is built from 16 residues. In germline, CDR1 is MNHNS, CDR2 SASEGT. Losses at the gene ends were 4 bases for V and 2 bases for J; bases not matched to a gene: 9. Here the CDR3 reads CASSASPGQGTYEQYF. The CDR3, as DNA: TGTGCCAGCAGTGCCTCCCCGGGACAGGGAACCTACGAGCAGTACTTC.

The chain carries TRBV12-3 or TRBV12-4 and TRBJ2-7; 7 bases match TRBD1. V shed 6 bases and J 6 bases; nucleotides not matched to a gene: 5. The length of the CDR3 is 12 residues. The CDR3 sequence: CASSRDSFEQYF. The CDR3 DNA reads as TGTGCCAGCAGCCGGGACAGCTTCGAGCAGTACTTC.

Comment on this clone: The same CDR3 is also encoded by other DNA sequences in this sample. The V call is TRBV5-1, the J call TRBJ1-4, with 10 bases matching TRBD1. Germline CDR1 and CDR2: SGHRS and YFSETQ. The CDR3 is made up of 14 amino acids. With 0 bases clipped from V and 8 bases from J, the junction kept 1 base outside the gene matches. CDR3 DNA: TGCGCCAGCAGCTTGGGACAGGGGGCAGAAAAACTGTTTTTT. This gives the protein CASSLGQGAEKLFF.

V gene TRBV5-1 combines with J gene TRBJ2-2; 7 bases line up with TRBD2. V gave up 3 bases and J gave up 4 bases; unmatched junction bases: 12. The length of the CDR3 is 17 residues. Germline V gene sequence: CDR1 SGHRS, CDR2 YFSETQ. CDR3 sequence reads: CASSSVSGVLGTGELFF. The CDR3 DNA follows: TGCGCCAGCAGCTCCGTCAGCGGGGTCCTCGGCACCGGGGAGCTGTTTTTT.

CDR3 in amino acids: CASSLLDFYNEQFF. The CDR3 region has the DNA TGTGCCAGCAGCTTGCTGGACTTTTACAATGAGCAGTTCTTC. The chain carries TRBV5-8 and TRBJ2-1; a possible D gene is TRBD2 (5 bases). V shed 1 base and J shed 4 bases, with 9 bases lying between them. The CDR3 is made up of 14 amino acids. Germline CDR1 is SGHTS and CDR2 is YDEGEE.

The V call is TRBV6-5, the J call TRBJ1-5; 8 positions match TRBD1. The CDR3 is 13 residues long. V dropped 6 bases and J dropped 15; count of bases not matched to a gene: 13. CDR1 is MNHEY, CDR2 SVGAGI, per germline. CDR3 sequence (DNA): TGTGCCAGCAGCTCCGGGACAGGCCGTCCGGGGCATTTT. Translation gives CASSSGTGRPGHF.

The genes are TRBV27 and TRBJ2-7, with 12 bases lining up with TRBD2. The CDR3 sequence is 14 residues long. Germline V gene data show CDR1 as MNHEY and CDR2 as SMNVEV (reference sequence). J was trimmed by 5 bases and V by 5 bases; bases with no gene match: 4. The CDR3 region has the DNA TGTGCCAGCAGTGGACTAGCGGGAACCGACGAGCAGTACTTC. Its translation is CASSGLAGTDEQYF.

J is TRBJ2-3 and V is TRBV10-3, with TRBD2 matching 8 bases. The V segment lost 7 bases and the J segment 6 bases; nucleotides outside the gene matches: 6. Germline assignment: CDR1 ENHRY and CDR2 SYGVKD. This CDR3 spans 13 amino acids. In DNA, the CDR3 is TGTGCCATCAAAGCGGGGGAACTGGATACGCAGTATTTT. This encodes CAIKAGELDTQYF.

In nucleotides, the CDR3 is TGTGCCACCAGTGATGGGGGGGGAGATACGCAGTATTTT. Translating it yields CATSDGGGDTQYF. This chain uses TRBV24-1 with TRBJ2-3, with 7 positions matching TRBD2. V dropped 3 bases and J dropped 5; count of bases not matched to a gene: 1. The CDR3 sequence is 13 residues long. The germline gives CDR1 KGHDR, CDR2 SFDVKD.

The J gene is TRBJ1-1, the V gene TRBV6-5; TRBD1 might be the D (6 bases). CDR3 size: 13 residues. Germline values: CDR1 MNHEY, CDR2 SVGAGI. Trimming removed 6 bases from V and 5 bases from J, with 13 bases in between. CDR3 protein: CASSLQGWTEAFF. The CDR3 coding sequence is TGTGCCAGCAGCCTACAGGGTTGGACTGAAGCTTTCTTT.

The rearrangement links TRBV9 to TRBJ2-1, with 11 bases matching TRBD1. This CDR3 spans 14 amino acids. CDR1 and CDR2 (germline): SGDLS, YYNGEE. Germline trimming cut 6 bases from V and 4 bases from J; bases unmatched to any gene: 3. CDR3 DNA sequence: TGTGCCAGCACAGGACAGGGGGCATACAATGAGCAGTTCTTC. Its translation is CASTGQGAYNEQFF.

The chain carries TRBV19 and TRBJ1-1, with unresolved D. The germline gives CDR1 LNHDA, CDR2 SQIVND (reference sequence). V was cut by 5 bases and J by 0 bases, with 7 bases left in between. The CDR3 consists of 13 residues. CDR3 nucleotides: TGTGCCAGTAGTCAGATAATGAACACTGAAGCTTTCTTT. As protein: CASSQIMNTEAFF.

V gene TRBV10-3 combines with J gene TRBJ2-7, with D maybe TRBD1 (6 bases). Germline assignment: CDR1 ENHRY and CDR2 SYGVKD. Trimming shortened V by 3 bases and J by 0 bases, and 9 bases separated the two germline ends. CDR3 length: 14 amino acids. This chain's CDR3 is CAISEGQSSYEQYF. In DNA, the CDR3 is TGTGCCATCAGTGAAGGACAGTCCTCCTACGAGCAGTACTTC.